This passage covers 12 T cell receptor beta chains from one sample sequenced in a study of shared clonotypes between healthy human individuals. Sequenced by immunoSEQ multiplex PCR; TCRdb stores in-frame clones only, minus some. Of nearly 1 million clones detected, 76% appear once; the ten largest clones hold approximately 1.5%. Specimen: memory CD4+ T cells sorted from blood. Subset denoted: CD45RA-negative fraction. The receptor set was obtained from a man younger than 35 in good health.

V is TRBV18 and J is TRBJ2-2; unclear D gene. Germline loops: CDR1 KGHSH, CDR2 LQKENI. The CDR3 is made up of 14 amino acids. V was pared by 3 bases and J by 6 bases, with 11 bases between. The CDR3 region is CASSPQANAGELFF. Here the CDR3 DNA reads TGTGCCAGCTCACCCCAGGCCAACGCCGGGGAGCTGTTTTTT. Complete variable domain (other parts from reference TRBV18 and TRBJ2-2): NAGVMQNPRHLVRRRGQEARLRCSPMKGHSHVYWYRQLPEEGLKFMVYLQKENIIDESGMPKERFSAEFPKEGPSILRIQQVVRGDSAAYFCASSPQANAGELFFGEGSRLTVL.

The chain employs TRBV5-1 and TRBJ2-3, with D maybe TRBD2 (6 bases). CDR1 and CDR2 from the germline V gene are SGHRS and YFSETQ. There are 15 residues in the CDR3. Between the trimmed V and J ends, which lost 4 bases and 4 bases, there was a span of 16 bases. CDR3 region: CASSASGGKADTQYF. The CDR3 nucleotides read TGCGCCAGCAGCGCGTCAGGAGGGAAAGCAGATACGCAGTATTTT.

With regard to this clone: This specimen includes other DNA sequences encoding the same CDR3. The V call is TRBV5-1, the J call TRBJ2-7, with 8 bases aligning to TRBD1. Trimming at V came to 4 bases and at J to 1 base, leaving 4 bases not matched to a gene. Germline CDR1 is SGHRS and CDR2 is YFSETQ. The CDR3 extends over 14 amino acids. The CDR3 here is CASSLGQGSYEQYF. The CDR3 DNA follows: TGCGCCAGCAGCCTCGGACAGGGATCCTACGAGCAGTACTTC.

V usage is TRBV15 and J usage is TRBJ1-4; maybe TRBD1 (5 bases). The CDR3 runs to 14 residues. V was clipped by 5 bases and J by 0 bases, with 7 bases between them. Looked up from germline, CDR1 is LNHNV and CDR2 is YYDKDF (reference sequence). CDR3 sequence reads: CATSPGATNEKLFF. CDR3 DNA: TGTGCCACCAGCCCGGGGGCAACTAATGAAAAACTGTTTTTT.

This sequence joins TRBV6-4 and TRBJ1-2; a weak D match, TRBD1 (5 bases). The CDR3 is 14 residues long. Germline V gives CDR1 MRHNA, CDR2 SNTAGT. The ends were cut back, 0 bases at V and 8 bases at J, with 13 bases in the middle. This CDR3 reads CASSDSGGKGGYTF. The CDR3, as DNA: TGTGCCAGCAGTGACTCTGGGGGGAAGGGAGGCTACACCTTC.

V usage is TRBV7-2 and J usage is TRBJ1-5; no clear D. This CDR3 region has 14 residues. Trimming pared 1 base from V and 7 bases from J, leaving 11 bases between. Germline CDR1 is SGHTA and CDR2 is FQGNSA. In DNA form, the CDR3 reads TGTGCCAGCAGCTTAGGTAGGCTATACCAGCCCCAGCATTTT. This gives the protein CASSLGRLYQPQHF.

CDR3 residues: CASSSGTAQTGNTIYF. In DNA, the CDR3 is TGTGCCAGCAGCTCTGGGACGGCCCAAACTGGAAACACCATATATTTT. The chain uses TRBV7-6 and TRBJ1-3; the D gene is possibly TRBD1 (5 bases). From germline, CDR1 is SGHVS and CDR2 FNYEAQ. With 4 bases removed from V and 2 bases from J, the gap between germline ends came to 15 bases. There are 16 residues in the CDR3.

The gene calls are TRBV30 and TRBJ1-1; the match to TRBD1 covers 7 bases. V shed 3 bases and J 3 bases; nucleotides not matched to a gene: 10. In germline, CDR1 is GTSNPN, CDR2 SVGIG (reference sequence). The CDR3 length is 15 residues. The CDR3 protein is CAWSDLGDRHTEAFF. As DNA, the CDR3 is TGTGCCTGGAGCGATCTGGGGGACAGACACACTGAAGCTTTCTTT.

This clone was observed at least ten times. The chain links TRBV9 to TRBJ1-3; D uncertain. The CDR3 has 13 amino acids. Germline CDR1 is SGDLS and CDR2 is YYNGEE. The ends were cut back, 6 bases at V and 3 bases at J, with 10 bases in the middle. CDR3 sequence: CASIQVVGNTIYF. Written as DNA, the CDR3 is TGTGCCAGCATCCAGGTTGTTGGAAACACCATATATTTT.

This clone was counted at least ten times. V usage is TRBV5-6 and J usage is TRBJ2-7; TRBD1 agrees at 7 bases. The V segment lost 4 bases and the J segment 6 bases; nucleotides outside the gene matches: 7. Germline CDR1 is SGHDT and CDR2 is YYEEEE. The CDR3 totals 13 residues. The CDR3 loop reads CASSLQQGREQYF. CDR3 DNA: TGTGCCAGCAGCCTTCAACAGGGGCGCGAGCAGTACTTC. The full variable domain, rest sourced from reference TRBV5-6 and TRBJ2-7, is DAGVTQSPTHLIKTRGQQVTLRCSPKSGHDTVSWYQQALGQGPQFIFQYYEEEERQRGNFPDRFSGHQFPNYSSELNVNALLLGDSALYLCASSLQQGREQYFGPGTRLTVT.

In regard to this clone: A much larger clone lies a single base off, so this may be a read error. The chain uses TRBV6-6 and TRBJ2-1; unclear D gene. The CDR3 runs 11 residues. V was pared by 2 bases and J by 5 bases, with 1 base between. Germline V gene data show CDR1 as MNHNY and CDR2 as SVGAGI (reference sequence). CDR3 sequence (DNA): TGTGCCAGCAGTTACAACAATGAGCAGTTCTTC. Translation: CASSYNNEQFF.

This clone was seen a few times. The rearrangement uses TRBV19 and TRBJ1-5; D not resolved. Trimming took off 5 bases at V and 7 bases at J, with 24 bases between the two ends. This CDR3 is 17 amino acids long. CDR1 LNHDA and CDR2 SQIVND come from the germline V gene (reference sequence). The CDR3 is CASSDQSGYLTDQPQHF. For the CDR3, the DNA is TGTGCCAGTAGTGACCAATCAGGTTACCTCACCGACCAGCCCCAGCATTTT.